A single sample gave rise to the 6 T cell receptor beta chains below, sequenced in a study of regulatory T cells in long-lasting Graves disease. Investigators prepared the TCR beta libraries by applying iRepertoire HTBI primers and Arm-PCR of CDR3 regions. TCRdb passed the multiplex PCR reads through MiXCR, listing each CDR3 protein once. The sample includes about 540,000 distinct CDR3 sequences, roughly 13% of them seen just once. The sample's time point: newly diagnosed GD, antithyroid drugs for less than 3 months. PBMC RNA was the source of the TCR library. This same sample was also taken into another study, of T cells in Graves' hyperthyroidism and ophthalmopathy.

Source: peripheral blood mononuclear cells (PBMCs), taken at new diagnosis, from a patient treated with antithyroid drugs. These receptors were taken from a man in his thirties or forties with Graves disease.

This clonotype was seen a handful of times. V gene TRBV9 combines with J gene TRBJ1-5; the D gene is possibly TRBD1 (6 bases). CDR1 and CDR2 from the germline V gene are SGDLS and YYNGEE. This CDR3 region has 13 residues. Trimming took 5 bases from V and 7 from J, leaving 13 bases between them. The CDR3 sequence: CASSGGADQPQHF. The CDR3 region has the DNA TGTGCCAGCAGTGGGGGGGCGGACCAGCCCCAGCATTTT.

This clonotype was seen ten or more times. The CDR3 loop is CAWSVPGAAYEQYF. Here the CDR3 DNA reads TGTGCCTGGAGTGTACCAGGGGCCGCCTACGAGCAGTACTTC. The chain employs TRBV30 and TRBJ2-7; TRBD1 might be the D (6 bases). This CDR3 comprises 14 residues. V dropped 0 bases and J dropped 2 bases, with 11 bases sitting between them. The germline CDR1 and CDR2 sequences are GTSNPN and SVGIG (reference sequence).

This clonotype showed up many times. The chain recombines TRBV29-1 with TRBJ1-1; D is possibly TRBD1 (5 bases). Trimming took off 3 bases at V and 1 base at J, with 12 bases between the two ends. CDR1 and CDR2 (germline): SQVTM, ANQGSEA. The CDR3 contains 14 residues. The DNA for the CDR3 is TGCAGCGTTGAGGGTTTGGGGGGGAACACTGAAGCTTTCTTT. It is translated as CSVEGLGGNTEAFF.

The chain has TRBV7-9 and TRBJ2-7; TRBD2 matches at 13 bases. The junction had 11 bases not matched to a gene; V was cut back by 1 base and J by 2 bases. Germline V gene sequence: CDR1 SEHNR, CDR2 FQNEAQ (reference sequence). The CDR3 totals 19 residues. The CDR3 DNA is TGTGCCAGCAGCTTAGGGACAAGGACTAGCGGGAGACTACCCTACGAGCAGTACTTC. Its protein is CASSLGTRTSGRLPYEQYF.

This clonotype occurred many times. The J gene is TRBJ1-2, the V gene TRBV5-6, with TRBD1 as a possible D gene (6 bases). V lost 4 bases to trimming and J lost 4 bases, with 11 bases between them. CDR1 SGHDT and CDR2 YYEEEE come from the germline V gene. The CDR3 runs to 13 residues. For the CDR3, the DNA is TGTGCCAGCAGCACGAGCAGGGGCTATGGCTACACCTTC. Protein product: CASSTSRGYGYTF.

The DNA of the CDR3 is TGTGCCAGCAGCTTTCCGGGACGGACTAACTATGGCTACACCTTC. It yields the protein CASSFPGRTNYGYTF. The chain uses TRBV5-4 and TRBJ1-2; tentatively, D is TRBD1 (5 bases). This CDR3 comprises 15 residues. Trimming shortened V by 2 bases and J by 0 bases, and 11 bases separated the two germline ends. CDR1 is SGHNT, CDR2 YYREEE, per germline (reference sequence).